Listed below are T cell receptor beta chains from one sample, sequenced in a study of cytomegalovirus exposure and HLA in healthy donors. TCRdb keeps only in-frame clones here, not all; method: immunoSEQ multiplex PCR. The sample holds about 140,000 clones; roughly 78% are singletons and the top ten take less than 5%. The sequenced sample was PBMCs. The receptors shown here come from a young man in good health. Both conserved end residues are part of each CDR3. D genes are given only for firm matches. Clone size is shown for a subset of rows, as once, few, many or a class of expanded clone.

clone size	D gene	V gene	J gene	CDR3 DNA	CDR3 protein
-	TRBD1	TRBV7-2	TRBJ2-7	TGTGCCAGCAGCTCATGGGACAGGAACCCTTACGAGCAGTACTTC	CASSSWDRNPYEQYF
-	-	TRBV6-6	TRBJ1-3	TGTGCCAGCATCGGGAATGGGAACACCATATATTTT	CASIGNGNTIYF
-	-	TRBV6-5	TRBJ2-1	TGTGCCAGCCTAGACCGGGACTTAATGTTCTTC	CASLDRDLMFF
-	-	TRBV7-9	TRBJ2-7	TGTGCCAGCAGCTTCGACGGGAGTGGCGAGCAGTACTTC	CASSFDGSGEQYF
-	TRBD2	TRBV7-8	TRBJ2-1	TGTGCCAGCAGTTCCCTAGCGGACTACAATGAGCAGTTCTTC	CASSSLADYNEQFF
-	-	TRBV7-2	TRBJ2-1	TGTGCCAGCAGTCCTAACTTGCGTCTGCAGTTCTTC	CASSPNLRLQFF
-	-	TRBV27	TRBJ2-7	TGTGCCAGCAGTTCTAGCGTACCCTCCTACGAGCAGTACTTC	CASSSSVPSYEQYF
-	TRBD1	TRBV2	TRBJ1-5	TGTGCCAGCACGGACAGGGACGGCAATCAGCCCCAGCATTTT	CASTDRDGNQPQHF
-	-	TRBV5-1	TRBJ1-1	TGCGCCAGCAGCGAACCGGGAATCCAGATCGCTTTCTTT	CASSEPGIQIAFF
-	-	TRBV27	TRBJ2-7	TGTGCCAGCAGTTTACTTGGGCCAACCTACGAGCAGTACTTC	CASSLLGPTYEQYF
-	TRBD2	TRBV18	TRBJ2-7	TGTGCCAGCTCACCGGGTCGGGGAGGGCCCTACGAGCAGTACTTC	CASSPGRGGPYEQYF
-	TRBD1	TRBV4-3	TRBJ2-5	TGCGCCAGCAGCGCCGGGACAGGGGGCAGAGAGACCCAGTACTTC	CASSAGTGGRETQYF
-	-	TRBV5-1	TRBJ2-7	TGCGCCAGCAGCATCGGGAACTACGAGCAGTACTTC	CASSIGNYEQYF
-	TRBD2	TRBV19	TRBJ2-1	TGTGCCAGTAGTTCTGGACTAGCCCGAGGGTATGAGCAGTTCTTC	CASSSGLARGYEQFF
medium-sized	-	TRBV14	TRBJ2-1	TGTGCCAGCAGCCAGGGTACTAGCAACAATGAGCAGTTCTTC	CASSQGTSNNEQFF
few	TRBD2	TRBV15	TRBJ2-7	TGTGCCACCAGCGGGCCGACTAGCGGGAGGGTAACCTACGAGCAGTACTTC	CATSGPTSGRVTYEQYF
-	-	TRBV18	TRBJ1-1	TGTGCCAGCTCACCACCGGCAGGTAGTATGAACACTGAAGCTTTCTTT	CASSPPAGSMNTEAFF
-	-	TRBV6-1	TRBJ1-5	TGTGCCAGCAGTGTAGTGGGCAATAGCAATCAGCCCCAGCATTTT	CASSVVGNSNQPQHF
-	TRBD2	TRBV7-8	TRBJ2-3	TGTGCCAGCAGCTCGAGACTAGCGGGCACAGATACGCAGTATTTT	CASSSRLAGTDTQYF
-	TRBD2	TRBV9	TRBJ2-1	TGTGCCAGCAGCGTTAGCACGGGCGCGGGAGTGGGTGAGCAGTTCTTC	CASSVSTGAGVGEQFF
-	-	TRBV7-9	TRBJ1-4	TGTTCCAGCAGCCAAACCAACGGTGAAAAACTGTTTTTT	CSSSQTNGEKLFF
-	-	TRBV7-2	TRBJ2-1	TGTGCCAGCAGCTTATTTGGCGAGGGGGATGAGCAGTTCTTC	CASSLFGEGDEQFF
-	-	TRBV4-1	TRBJ1-3	TGCGCCAGCAGCCCCCCGGCAGGCTACCCCGTCCCTGGAAACACCATATATTTT	CASSPPAGYPVPGNTIYF
-	TRBD2	TRBV27	TRBJ2-1	TGTGCCAGCAGTTCCCAGTTGGGACTAGCGGGAGTCGGTTACAATGAGCAGTTCTTC	CASSSQLGLAGVGYNEQFF
-	-	TRBV10-3	TRBJ2-7	TGTGCCATCAGTGACCCCGGGTCCTACGAGCAGTACTTC	CAISDPGSYEQYF
-	-	TRBV6-5	TRBJ2-1	TGTGCCAGCAGTTACTCGTACGGGAGCAATGAGCAGTTCTTC	CASSYSYGSNEQFF
-	TRBD2	TRBV15	TRBJ2-1	TGTGCCACCGGGCTAGCGGGAACTGATGAGCAGTTCTTC	CATGLAGTDEQFF
-	TRBD1	TRBV2	TRBJ1-2	TGTGCCAGCAGTGAAGACAGGGGGAATGGCTACACCTTC	CASSEDRGNGYTF
-	-	TRBV11-3	TRBJ1-1	TGTGCCAGCAGCTTAGCGACAGCTAGTGAAGCTTTCTTT	CASSLATASEAFF
-	TRBD1	TRBV28	TRBJ1-4	TGTGCCAGCAGTTTCCTCCCGGGACAGATCAATGAAAAACTGTTTTTT	CASSFLPGQINEKLFF
-	-	TRBV5-4	TRBJ2-3	TGTGCCAGCACAGTGGGCCTTTCAGGTACGCAGTATTTT	CASTVGLSGTQYF
-	-	TRBV4-2	TRBJ2-5	TGTGCCACCGGGGTGGCGGGAACCCAAGAGACCCAGTACTTC	CATGVAGTQETQYF
-	-	TRBV18	TRBJ2-7	TGTGCCAGCTCAGTTCCGGGAACCGAGCAGTACTTC	CASSVPGTEQYF
once	-	TRBV15	TRBJ2-3	TGTGCCACCAGCAGAGACGAGGAAAAGGCTAGCGCCCCTACGCAGTATTTT	CATSRDEEKASAPTQYF
-	TRBD2	TRBV4-1	TRBJ2-1	TGCGCCAGCAGCCCCGGACTAGCGGGACGCCGGACCTACAATGAGCAGTTCTTC	CASSPGLAGRRTYNEQFF
-	TRBD1	TRBV7-3	TRBJ1-1	TGTGCCAGCAGCTTAGATACAGGGGTTGCTGAAGCTTTCTTT	CASSLDTGVAEAFF
-	-	TRBV5-1	TRBJ2-1	TGCGCCAGCAGCGACGGGAATACCAATGAGCAGTTCTTC	CASSDGNTNEQFF
few	-	TRBV12-5	TRBJ1-4	TGTGCTAGTGGCGATCGGCGGGAAAAACTGTTTTTT	CASGDRREKLFF
-	TRBD1	TRBV5-1	TRBJ2-1	TGCGCCAGCAGCTGGGGGACAGGGGTAAGGAATGAGCAGTTCTTC	CASSWGTGVRNEQFF
-	TRBD1	TRBV18	TRBJ2-2	TGTGCCAGCTCACCGCGACAGGGGGCAGACACCGGGGAGCTGTTTTTT	CASSPRQGADTGELFF
-	TRBD2	TRBV9	TRBJ2-4	TGTGCCAGCAGCCCGGGAGGGGGGACACTAAAAAACATTCAGTACTTC	CASSPGGGTLKNIQYF
-	TRBD1	TRBV20-1	TRBJ2-7	TGCAGCCCGGGACAGAGGTACGAGCAGTACTTC	CSPGQRYEQYF
-	-	TRBV6-1	TRBJ1-5	TGTGCCAGCAGGACCGACAGGAAAGGGAATCAGCCCCAGCATTTT	CASRTDRKGNQPQHF
-	-	TRBV9	TRBJ2-3	TGTGCCAGCAGCGTAGGAGGGAGCCCCACAGATACGCAGTATTTT	CASSVGGSPTDTQYF
-	TRBD2	TRBV7-3	TRBJ2-1	TGTGCCAGCAGCTCCCCCCCTAGCGGGAGCTCCTACAATGAGCAGTTCTTC	CASSSPPSGSSYNEQFF
-	-	TRBV27	TRBJ2-1	TGTGCCAGCAGTGGCGGTTACGGATACAATGAGCAGTTCTTC	CASSGGYGYNEQFF
-	TRBD1	TRBV11-2	TRBJ1-2	TGTGCCAGCAGCCCCCAGACAGGGACATTTTCTGGCTACACCTTC	CASSPQTGTFSGYTF